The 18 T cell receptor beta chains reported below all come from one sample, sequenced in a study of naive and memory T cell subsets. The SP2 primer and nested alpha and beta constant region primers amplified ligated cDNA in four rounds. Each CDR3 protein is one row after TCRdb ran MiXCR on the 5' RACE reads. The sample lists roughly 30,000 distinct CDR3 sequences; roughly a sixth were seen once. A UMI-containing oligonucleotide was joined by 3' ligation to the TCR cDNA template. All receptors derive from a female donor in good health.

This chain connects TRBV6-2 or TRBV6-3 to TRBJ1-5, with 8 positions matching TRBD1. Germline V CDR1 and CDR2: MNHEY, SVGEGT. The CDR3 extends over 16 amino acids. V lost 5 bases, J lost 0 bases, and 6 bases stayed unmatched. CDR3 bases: TGTGCCAGCAGTGGAAGGACAGGGTATAGCAATCAGCCCCAGCATTTT. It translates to CASSGRTGYSNQPQHF.

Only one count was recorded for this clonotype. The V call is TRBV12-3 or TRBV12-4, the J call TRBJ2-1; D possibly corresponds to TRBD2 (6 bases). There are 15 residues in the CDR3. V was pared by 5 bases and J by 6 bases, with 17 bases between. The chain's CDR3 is CASSLRDGGTNEQFF. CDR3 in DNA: TGTGCCAGCAGTCTGAGGGACGGAGGGACCAATGAGCAGTTCTTC.

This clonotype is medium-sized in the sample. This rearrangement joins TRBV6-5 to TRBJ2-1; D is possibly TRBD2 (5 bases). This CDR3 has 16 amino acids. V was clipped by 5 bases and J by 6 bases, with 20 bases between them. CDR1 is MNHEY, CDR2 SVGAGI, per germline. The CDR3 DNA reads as TGTGCCAGCAGTCCGGAAGCCAGGACTCTAGCCAATGAGCAGTTCTTC. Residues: CASSPEARTLANEQFF.

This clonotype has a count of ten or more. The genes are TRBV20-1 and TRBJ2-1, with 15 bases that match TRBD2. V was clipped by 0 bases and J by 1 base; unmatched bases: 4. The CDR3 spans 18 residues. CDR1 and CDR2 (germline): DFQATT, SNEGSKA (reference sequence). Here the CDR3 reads CSARDWTSGGGSYNEQFF. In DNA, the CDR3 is TGCAGTGCTAGAGATTGGACTAGCGGGGGGGGTTCCTACAATGAGCAGTTCTTC.

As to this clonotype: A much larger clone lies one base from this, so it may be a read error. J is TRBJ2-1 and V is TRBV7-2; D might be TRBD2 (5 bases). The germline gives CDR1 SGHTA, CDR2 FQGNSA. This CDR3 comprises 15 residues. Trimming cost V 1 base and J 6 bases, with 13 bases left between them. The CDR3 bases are TGTGCCAGCAGCTTAGAAGCTAGCCCCGGCAATGAGCAGTTCTTC. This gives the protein CASSLEASPGNEQFF.

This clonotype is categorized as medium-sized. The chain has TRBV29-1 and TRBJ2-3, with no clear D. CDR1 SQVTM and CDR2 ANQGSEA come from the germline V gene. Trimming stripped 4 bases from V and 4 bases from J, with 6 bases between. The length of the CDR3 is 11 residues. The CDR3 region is CSVGHPDTQYF. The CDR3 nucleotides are TGCAGCGTTGGACATCCAGATACGCAGTATTTT.

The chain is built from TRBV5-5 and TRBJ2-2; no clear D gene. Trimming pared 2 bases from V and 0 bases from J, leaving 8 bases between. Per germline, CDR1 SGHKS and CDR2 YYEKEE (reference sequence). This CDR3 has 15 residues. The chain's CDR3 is CASSFKGSNTGELFF. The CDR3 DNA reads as TGTGCCAGCAGCTTTAAGGGTTCGAACACCGGGGAGCTGTTTTTT.

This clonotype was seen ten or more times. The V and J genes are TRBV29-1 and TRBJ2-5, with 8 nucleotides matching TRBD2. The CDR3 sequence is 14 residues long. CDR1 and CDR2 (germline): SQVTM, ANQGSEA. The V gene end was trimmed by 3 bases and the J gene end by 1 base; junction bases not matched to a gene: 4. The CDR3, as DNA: TGCAGCGTTGACCACGGGGGGGTCCAAGAGACCCAGTACTTC. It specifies CSVDHGGVQETQYF.

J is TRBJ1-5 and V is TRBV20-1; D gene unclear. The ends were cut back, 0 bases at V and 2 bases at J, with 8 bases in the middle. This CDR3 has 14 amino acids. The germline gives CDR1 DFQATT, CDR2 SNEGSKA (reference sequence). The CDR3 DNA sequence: TGCAGTGCTAGAGATAAACTCGGCAATCAGCCCCAGCATTTT. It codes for CSARDKLGNQPQHF.

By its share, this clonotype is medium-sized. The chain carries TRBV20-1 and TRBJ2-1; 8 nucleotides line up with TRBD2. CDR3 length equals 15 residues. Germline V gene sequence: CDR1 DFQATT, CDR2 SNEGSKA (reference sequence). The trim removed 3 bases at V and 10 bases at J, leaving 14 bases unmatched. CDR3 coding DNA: TGCAGTGCTAGGTCTATCGGACTAGCCTTACAAGAGCAGTTCTTC. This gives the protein CSARSIGLALQEQFF.

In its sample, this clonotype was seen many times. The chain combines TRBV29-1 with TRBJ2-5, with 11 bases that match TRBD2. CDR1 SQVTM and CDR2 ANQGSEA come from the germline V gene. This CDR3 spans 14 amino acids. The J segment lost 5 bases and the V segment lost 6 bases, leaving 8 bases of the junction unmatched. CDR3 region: CSVETSGVLETQYF. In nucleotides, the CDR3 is TGCAGCGTCGAGACTAGCGGGGTTCTCGAGACCCAGTACTTC.

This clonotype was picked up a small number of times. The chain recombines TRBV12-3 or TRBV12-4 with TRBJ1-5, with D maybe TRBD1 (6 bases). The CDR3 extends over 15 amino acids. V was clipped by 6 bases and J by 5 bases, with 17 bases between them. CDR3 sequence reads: CASSRSVRGDQPQHF. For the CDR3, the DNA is TGTGCCAGCAGCCGAAGCGTCAGGGGCGATCAGCCCCAGCATTTT.

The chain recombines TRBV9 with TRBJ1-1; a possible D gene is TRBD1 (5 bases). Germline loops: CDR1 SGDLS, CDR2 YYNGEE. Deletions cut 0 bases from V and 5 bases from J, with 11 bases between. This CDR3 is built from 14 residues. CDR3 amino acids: CASSVVGGGTEAFF. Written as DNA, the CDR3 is TGTGCCAGCAGCGTAGTCGGGGGGGGGACTGAAGCTTTCTTT.

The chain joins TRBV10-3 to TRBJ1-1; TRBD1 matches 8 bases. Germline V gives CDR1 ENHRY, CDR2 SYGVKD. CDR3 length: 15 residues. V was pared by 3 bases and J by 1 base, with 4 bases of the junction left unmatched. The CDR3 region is CAISDGQGANTEAFF. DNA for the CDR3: TGTGCCATCAGTGACGGGCAGGGGGCGAACACTGAAGCTTTCTTT.

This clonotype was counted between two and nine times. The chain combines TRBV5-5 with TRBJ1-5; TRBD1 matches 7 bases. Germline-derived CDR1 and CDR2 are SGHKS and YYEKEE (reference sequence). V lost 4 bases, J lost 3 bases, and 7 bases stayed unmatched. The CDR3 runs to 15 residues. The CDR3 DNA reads TGTGCCAGCAGCAGAGCAACAGGGGACAATCAGCCCCAGCATTTT. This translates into CASSRATGDNQPQHF.

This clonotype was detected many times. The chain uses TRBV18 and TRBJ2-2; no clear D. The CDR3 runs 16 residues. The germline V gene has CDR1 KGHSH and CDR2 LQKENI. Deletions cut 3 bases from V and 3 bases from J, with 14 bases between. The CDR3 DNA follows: TGTGCCAGCTCACCCTCAAGACCCACTCACACCGGGGAGCTGTTTTTT. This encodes CASSPSRPTHTGELFF.

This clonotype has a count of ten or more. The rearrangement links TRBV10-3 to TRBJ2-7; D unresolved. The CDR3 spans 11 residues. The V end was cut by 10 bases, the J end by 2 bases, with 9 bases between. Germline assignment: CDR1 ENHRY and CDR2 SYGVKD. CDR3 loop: CATSTAYEQYF. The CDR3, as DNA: TGTGCCACCAGCACAGCCTACGAGCAGTACTTC.

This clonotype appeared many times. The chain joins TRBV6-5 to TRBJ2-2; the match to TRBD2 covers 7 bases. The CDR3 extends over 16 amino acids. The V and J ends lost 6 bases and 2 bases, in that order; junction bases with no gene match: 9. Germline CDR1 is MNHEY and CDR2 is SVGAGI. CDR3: CASSYSSGLNTGELFF. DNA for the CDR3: TGTGCCAGCAGCTATTCTAGCGGATTAAACACCGGGGAGCTGTTTTTT.